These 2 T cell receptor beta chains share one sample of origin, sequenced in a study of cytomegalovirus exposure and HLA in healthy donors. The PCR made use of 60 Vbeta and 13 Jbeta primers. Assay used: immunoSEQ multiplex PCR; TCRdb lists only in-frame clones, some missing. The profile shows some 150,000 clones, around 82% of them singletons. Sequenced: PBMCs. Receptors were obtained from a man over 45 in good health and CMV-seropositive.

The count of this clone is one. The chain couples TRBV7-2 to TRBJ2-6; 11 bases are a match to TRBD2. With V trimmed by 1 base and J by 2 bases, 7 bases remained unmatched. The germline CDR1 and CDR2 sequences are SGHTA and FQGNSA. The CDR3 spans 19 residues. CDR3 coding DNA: TGTGCCAGCAGCTTAGGCTATGGTAGCGGGAGGGCTGGGGCCAACGTCCTGACTTTC. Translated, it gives CASSLGYGSGRAGANVLTF.

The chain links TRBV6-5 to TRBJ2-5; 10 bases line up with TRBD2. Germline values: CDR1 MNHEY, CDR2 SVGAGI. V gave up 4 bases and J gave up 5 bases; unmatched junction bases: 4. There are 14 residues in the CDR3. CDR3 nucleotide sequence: TGTGCCAGCAGTTTAGCGGGAGGATGGGAGACCCAGTACTTC. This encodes CASSLAGGWETQYF.